The clone carrying this T cell receptor beta chain turned up a few times. Extractions gave at least 5 micrograms of total RNA per sample. The CDR3 is 17 amino acids. Germline V CDR1 and CDR2: PRHDT, FYEKMQ (reference sequence). Between the trimmed V and J ends, which lost 2 bases and 1 base, there was a span of 12 bases. The authors ran a second PCR of 7 to 11 cycles using a sample-barcoded 5' primer and a J-beta primer mix. TCRdb used MiXCR to reprocess the 5' RACE reads, holding one entry per CDR3 protein. Of some 1.1 million distinct CDR3 sequences in the sample, 35% to 40% were seen once. This entry comes from a study of blood T cells in healthy people across ages.

The sequenced sample was blood. The receptor was isolated from a man aged 18-30 years in good health. The V gene is TRBV13, the J gene TRBJ2-6; D is uncertain. CDR3 in amino acids: CASSLSSWGSGANVLTF. The CDR3 DNA follows: TGTGCCAGCAGCTTATCGTCATGGGGTTCTGGGGCCAACGTCCTGACTTTC.